The clone carrying this T cell receptor beta chain was recorded a few times. The data stem from a study of blood T cells in healthy people across ages. At the level of the study: About one barcoded beta molecule was captured per two T cells (by template switching).

Germline values: CDR1 SGHDN, CDR2 FVKESK. The length of the CDR3 is 18 residues. The V gene lost 7 bases and the J gene lost 0 bases, with 24 bases spanning the gap. Primed by a sample-barcoded 5' primer and a J-beta primer mix, a second PCR proceeded for roughly 6 to 12 cycles. MiXCR, applied by TCRdb to the 5' RACE reads, yields one record per CDR3 protein. The sample records over 1,200,000 distinct CDR3 sequences, 59% being singletons. The V call is TRBV14, the J call TRBJ1-1, with D perhaps TRBD1 (6 bases). The TCR was taken from a man between 18 and 29 years old in good health. The sequenced material came from blood. CDR3 protein: CASTEYGLSWDMNTEAFF. CDR3 coding DNA: TGTGCCAGCACCGAATATGGACTCTCATGGGACATGAACACTGAAGCTTTCTTT. Full variable domain (remainder filled in from reference TRBV14 and TRBJ1-1): EAGVTQFPSHSVIEKGQTVTLRCDPISGHDNLYWYRRVMGKEIKFLLHFVKESKQDESGMPNNRFLAERTGGTYSTLKVQPAELEDSGVYFCASTEYGLSWDMNTEAFFGQGTRLTVV.